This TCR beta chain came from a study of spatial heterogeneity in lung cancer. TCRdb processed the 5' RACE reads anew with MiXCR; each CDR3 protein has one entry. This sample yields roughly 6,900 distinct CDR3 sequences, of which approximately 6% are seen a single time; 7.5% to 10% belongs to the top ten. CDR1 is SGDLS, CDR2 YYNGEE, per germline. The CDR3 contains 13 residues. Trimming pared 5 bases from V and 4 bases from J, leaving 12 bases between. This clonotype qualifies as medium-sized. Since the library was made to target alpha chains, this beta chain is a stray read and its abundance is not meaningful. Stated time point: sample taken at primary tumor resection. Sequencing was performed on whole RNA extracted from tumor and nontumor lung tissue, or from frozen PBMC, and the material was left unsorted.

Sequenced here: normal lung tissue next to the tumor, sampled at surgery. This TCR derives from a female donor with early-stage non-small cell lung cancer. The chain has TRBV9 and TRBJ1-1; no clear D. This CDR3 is CASSAGHPTEAFF. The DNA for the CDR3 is TGTGCCAGCAGTGCGGGCCACCCCACTGAAGCTTTCTTT.